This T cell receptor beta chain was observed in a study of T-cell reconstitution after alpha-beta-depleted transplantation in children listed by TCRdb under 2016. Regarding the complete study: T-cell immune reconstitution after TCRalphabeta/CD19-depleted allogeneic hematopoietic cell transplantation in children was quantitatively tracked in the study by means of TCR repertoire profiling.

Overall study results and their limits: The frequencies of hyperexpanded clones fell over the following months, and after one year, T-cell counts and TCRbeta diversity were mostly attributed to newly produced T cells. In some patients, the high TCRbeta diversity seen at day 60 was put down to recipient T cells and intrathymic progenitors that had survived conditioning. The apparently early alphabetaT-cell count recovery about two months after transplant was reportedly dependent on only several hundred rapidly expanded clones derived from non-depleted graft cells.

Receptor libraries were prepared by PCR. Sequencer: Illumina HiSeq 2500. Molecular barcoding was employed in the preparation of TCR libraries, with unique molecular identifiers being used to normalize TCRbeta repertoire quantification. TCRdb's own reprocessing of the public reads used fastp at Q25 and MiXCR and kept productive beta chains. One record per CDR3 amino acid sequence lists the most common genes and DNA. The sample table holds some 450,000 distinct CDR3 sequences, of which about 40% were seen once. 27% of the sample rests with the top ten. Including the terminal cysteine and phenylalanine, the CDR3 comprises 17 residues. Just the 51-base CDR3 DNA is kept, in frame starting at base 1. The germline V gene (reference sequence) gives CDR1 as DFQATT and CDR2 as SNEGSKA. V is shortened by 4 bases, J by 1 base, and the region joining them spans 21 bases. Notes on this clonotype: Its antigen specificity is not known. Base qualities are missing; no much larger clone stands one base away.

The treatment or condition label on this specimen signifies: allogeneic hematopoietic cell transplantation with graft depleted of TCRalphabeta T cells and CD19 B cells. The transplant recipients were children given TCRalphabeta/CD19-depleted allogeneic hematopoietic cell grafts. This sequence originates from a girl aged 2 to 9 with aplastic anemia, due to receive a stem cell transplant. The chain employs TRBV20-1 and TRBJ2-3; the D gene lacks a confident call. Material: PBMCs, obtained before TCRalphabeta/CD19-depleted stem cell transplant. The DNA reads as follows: TGCAGTGCTAACTCGGTAGGGTGGAATAGAGGCACAGATACGCAGTATTTT. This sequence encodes CSANSVGWNRGTDTQYF.